The present T cell receptor beta chain was sequenced within a study of blood T cell repertoires in COVID-19. On the study more broadly: Samples taken during acute and convalescent COVID-19 were collected in the United States, Italy and Spain. PBMCs, B-cell-depleted T cells, or T cells were the source of the cDNA or gDNA that made up the material.

From germline, CDR1 is MDHEN and CDR2 SYDVKM. CDR3 length equals 14 residues. Trimming cost V 4 bases and J 8 bases, with 17 bases left between them. Methods used by the authors: Amplifying reference gene primers gave estimates of nucleated cell counts. The data were produced by immunoSEQ multiplex PCR, yet TCRdb's version contains in-frame clones alone and is incomplete. That table gives V, J and clone size, and the DNA gave D and trimming. Of approximately 140,000 clones in the sample, about 90% were seen once. The sequence was collected from a woman aged 55-69 years with acute or convalescent COVID-19. Sequencing was performed on peripheral blood. The chain uses TRBV28 and TRBJ1-2, with D maybe TRBD1 (6 bases). Written as DNA, the CDR3 is TGTGCCAGCAGTTCAGTGGACAGTGGGGGCGGCTACACCTTC. Its protein is CASSSVDSGGGYTF.